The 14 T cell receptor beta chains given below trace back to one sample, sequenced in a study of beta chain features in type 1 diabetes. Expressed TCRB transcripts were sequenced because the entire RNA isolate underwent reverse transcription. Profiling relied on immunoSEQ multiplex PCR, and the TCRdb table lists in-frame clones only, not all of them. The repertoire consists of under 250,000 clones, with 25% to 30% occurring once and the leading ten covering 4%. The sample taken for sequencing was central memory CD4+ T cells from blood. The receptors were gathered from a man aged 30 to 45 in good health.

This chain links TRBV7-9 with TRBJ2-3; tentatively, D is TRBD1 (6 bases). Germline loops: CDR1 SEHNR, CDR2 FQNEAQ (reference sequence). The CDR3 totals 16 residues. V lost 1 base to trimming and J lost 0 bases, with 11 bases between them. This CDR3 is CASSLGSGHSTDTQYF. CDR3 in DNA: TGTGCCAGCAGCTTAGGGTCGGGACACAGCACAGATACGCAGTATTTT. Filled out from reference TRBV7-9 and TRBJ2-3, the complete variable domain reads DTGVSQNPRHKITKRGQNVTFRCDPISEHNRLYWYRQTLGQGPEFLTYFQNEAQLEKSRLLSDRFSAERPKGSFSTLEIQRTEQGDSAMYLCASSLGSGHSTDTQYFGPGTRLTVL.

The CDR3 loop reads CSVLGQGAHNEQFF. Written as DNA, the CDR3 is TGCAGCGTACTGGGACAGGGGGCTCACAATGAGCAGTTCTTC. The V gene is TRBV29-1, the J gene TRBJ2-1, with 12 bases identical to TRBD1. Germline-derived CDR1 and CDR2 are SQVTM and ANQGSEA. The CDR3 loop spans 14 amino acids. Trimming at V came to 6 bases and at J to 5 bases, leaving 5 bases not matched to a gene.

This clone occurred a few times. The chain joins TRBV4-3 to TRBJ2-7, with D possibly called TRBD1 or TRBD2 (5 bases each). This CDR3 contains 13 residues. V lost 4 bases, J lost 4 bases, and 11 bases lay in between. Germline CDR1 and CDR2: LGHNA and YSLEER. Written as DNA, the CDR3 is TGCGCCAGCAGCCTGAAGAGGGGTTACGAGCAGTACTTC. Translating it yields CASSLKRGYEQYF.

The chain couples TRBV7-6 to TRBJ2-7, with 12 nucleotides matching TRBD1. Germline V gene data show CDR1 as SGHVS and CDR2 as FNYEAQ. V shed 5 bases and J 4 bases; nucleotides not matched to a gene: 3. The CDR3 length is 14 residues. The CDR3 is CASSRDRGRYEQYF. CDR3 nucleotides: TGTGCCAGCAGCCGGGACAGGGGGCGATACGAGCAGTACTTC.

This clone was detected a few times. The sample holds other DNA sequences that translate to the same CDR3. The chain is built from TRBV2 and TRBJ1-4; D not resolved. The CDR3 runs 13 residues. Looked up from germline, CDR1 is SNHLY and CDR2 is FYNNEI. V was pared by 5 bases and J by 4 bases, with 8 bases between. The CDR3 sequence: CASSRQNNEKLFF. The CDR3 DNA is TGTGCCAGCAGTCGACAAAATAATGAAAAACTGTTTTTT.

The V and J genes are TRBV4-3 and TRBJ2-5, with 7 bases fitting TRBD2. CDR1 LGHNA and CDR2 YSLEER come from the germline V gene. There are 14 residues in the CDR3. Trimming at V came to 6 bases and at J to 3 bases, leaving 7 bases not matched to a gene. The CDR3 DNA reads TGCGCCAGCAGTACCGGACTAGGGGAAGAGACCCAGTACTTC. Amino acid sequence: CASSTGLGEETQYF.

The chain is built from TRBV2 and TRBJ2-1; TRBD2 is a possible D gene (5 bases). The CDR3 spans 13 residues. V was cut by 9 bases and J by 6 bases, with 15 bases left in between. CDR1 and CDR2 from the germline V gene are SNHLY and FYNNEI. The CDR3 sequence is CASGEGRGNEQFF. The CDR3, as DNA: TGTGCCAGTGGAGAGGGCCGAGGCAATGAGCAGTTCTTC.

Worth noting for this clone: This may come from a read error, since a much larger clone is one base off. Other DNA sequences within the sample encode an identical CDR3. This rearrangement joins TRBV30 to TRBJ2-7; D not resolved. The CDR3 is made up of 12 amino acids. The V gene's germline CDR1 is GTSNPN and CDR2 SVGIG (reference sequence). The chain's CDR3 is CAWSVRLYDQYF. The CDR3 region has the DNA TGTGCCTGGAGTGTACGCCTCTACGACCAGTACTTC.

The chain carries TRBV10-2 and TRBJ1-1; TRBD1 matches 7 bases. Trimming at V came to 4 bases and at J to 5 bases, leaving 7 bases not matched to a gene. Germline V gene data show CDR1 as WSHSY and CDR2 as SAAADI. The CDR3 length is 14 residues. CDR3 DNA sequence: TGCGCCAGCAGTGGTGCGACAGGGCGGACTGAAGCTTTCTTT. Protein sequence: CASSGATGRTEAFF.

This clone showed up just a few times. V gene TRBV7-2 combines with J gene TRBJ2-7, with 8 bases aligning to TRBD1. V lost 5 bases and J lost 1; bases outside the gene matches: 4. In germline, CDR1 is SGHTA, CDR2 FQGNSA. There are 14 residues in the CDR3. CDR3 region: CASSGWDRSYEQYF. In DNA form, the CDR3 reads TGTGCCAGCAGCGGATGGGACAGGTCCTACGAGCAGTACTTC.

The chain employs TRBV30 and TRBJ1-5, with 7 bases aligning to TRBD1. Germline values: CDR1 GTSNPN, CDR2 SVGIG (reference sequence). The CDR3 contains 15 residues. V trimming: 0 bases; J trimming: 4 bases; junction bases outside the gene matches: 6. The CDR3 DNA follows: TGTGCCTGGAGTGTCCTCAGGGGGACGAATCAGCCCCAGCATTTT. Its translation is CAWSVLRGTNQPQHF.

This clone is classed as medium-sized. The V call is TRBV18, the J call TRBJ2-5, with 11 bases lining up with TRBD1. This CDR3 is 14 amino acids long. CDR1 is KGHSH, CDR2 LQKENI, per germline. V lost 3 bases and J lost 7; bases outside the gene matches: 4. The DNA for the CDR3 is TGTGCCAGCTCACCGGGACAGGGGGACGTGACCCAGTACTTC. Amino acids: CASSPGQGDVTQYF.

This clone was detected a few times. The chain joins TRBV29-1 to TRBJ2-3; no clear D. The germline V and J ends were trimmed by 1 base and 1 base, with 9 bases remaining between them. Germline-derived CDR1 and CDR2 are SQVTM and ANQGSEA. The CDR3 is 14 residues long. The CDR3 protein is CSVEGPGGTDTQYF. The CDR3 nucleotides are TGCAGCGTTGAAGGACCAGGAGGCACAGATACGCAGTATTTT.

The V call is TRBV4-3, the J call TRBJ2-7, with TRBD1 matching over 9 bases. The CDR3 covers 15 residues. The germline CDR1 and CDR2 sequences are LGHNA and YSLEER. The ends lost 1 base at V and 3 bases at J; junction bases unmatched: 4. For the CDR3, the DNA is TGCGCCAGCAGCCAAGTTTGGGGACAGGGCTACGAGCAGTACTTC. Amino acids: CASSQVWGQGYEQYF.